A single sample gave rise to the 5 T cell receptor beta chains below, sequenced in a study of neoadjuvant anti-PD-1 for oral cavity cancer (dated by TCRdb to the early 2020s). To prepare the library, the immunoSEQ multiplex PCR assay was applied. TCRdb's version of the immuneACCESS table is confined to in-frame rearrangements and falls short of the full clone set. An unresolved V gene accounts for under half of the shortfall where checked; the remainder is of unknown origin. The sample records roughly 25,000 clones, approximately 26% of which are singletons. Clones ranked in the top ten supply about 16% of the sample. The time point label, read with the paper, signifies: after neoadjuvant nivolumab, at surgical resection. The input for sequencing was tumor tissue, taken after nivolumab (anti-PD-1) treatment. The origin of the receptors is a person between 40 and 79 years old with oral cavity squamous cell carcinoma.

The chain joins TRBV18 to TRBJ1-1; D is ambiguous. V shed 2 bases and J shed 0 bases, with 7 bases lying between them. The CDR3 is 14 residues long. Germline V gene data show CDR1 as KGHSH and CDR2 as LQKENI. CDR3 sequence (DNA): TGTGCCAGCTCACCAAACGGGGTGAACACTGAAGCTTTCTTT. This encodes CASSPNGVNTEAFF.

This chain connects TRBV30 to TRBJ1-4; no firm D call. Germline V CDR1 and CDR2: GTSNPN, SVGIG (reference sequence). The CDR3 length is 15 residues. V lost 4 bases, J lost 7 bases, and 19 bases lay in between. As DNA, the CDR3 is TGTGCCTGGAAAGGGCAGGCCACACGGGGTGAAAAACTGTTTTTT. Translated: CAWKGQATRGEKLFF.

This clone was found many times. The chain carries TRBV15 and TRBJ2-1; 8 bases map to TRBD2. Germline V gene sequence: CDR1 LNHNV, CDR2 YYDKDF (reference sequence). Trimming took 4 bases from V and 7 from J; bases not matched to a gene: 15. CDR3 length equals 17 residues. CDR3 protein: CATSTTPGGGDGNEQFF. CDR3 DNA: TGTGCCACCAGCACCACCCCCGGGGGGGGCGATGGTAATGAGCAGTTCTTC. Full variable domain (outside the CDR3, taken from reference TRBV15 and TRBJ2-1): DAMVIQNPRYQVTQFGKPVTLSCSQTLNHNVMYWYQQKSSQAPKLLFHYYDKDFNNEADTPDNFQSRRPNTSFCFLDIRSPGLGDTAMYLCATSTTPGGGDGNEQFFGPGTRLTVL.

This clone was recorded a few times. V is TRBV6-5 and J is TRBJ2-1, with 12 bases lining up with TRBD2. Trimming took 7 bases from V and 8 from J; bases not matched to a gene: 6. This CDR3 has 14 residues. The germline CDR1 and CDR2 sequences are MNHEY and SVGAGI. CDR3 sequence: CASKTSGGTYEQFF. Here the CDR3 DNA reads TGTGCCAGCAAAACTAGCGGGGGGACGTATGAGCAGTTCTTC.

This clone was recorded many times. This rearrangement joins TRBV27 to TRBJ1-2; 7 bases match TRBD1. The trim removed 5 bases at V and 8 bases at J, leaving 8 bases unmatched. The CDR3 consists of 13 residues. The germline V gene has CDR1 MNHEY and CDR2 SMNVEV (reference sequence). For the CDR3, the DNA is TGTGCCAGCAGTACCAGGGGGGAGGGAGGCTACACCTTC. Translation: CASSTRGEGGYTF.